The entry below describes one T cell receptor beta chain. Its antigen is as yet unknown. The PCR had 60 Vbeta and 13 Jbeta primers. Only in-frame clones appear in the TCRdb table, and some are missing; sequencing was by immunoSEQ multiplex PCR. The sample includes about 62,000 clones, about 89% of them seen just once. Germline loops: CDR1 SQVTM, CDR2 ANQGSEA. Deletions cut 6 bases from V and 7 bases from J, with 13 bases between. This CDR3 is built from 13 residues. The entry originates in a study of cytomegalovirus exposure and HLA in healthy donors. Whole-study findings and limits: A list of more than 150 TCR beta chains associated with cytomegalovirus was given. CMV serostatus was the only immune exposure information that was available. Segments of the TCR beta V type were, in most cases, productive about 87% or about 30% of the time in an earlier analysis. Sequencing depth roughly uniform across donors was assumed in presence/absence analyses.

The chain links TRBV29-1 to TRBJ1-6; D is uncertain. The clonotype originates from a man between 18 and 29 years old in good health and CMV-seronegative. Sequences were obtained from PBMCs. In DNA form, the CDR3 reads TGCAGCGTGGCCGCAGGCGGGAATTCACCCCTCCACTTT. Its translation: CSVAAGGNSPLHF.